These 10 T cell receptor beta chains were all obtained from the same sample, sequenced in a study of OX40 agonist ivuxolimab in advanced cancers. Library preparation was by the immunoSEQ multiplex PCR assay. TCRdb stores this immuneACCESS table with in-frame sequences only. Part of the clones is absent; in the studies checked, under half of the shortfall reflects unresolved V genes, and no reason is known for the rest. The sample records about 25,000 clones, approximately 80% of which are singletons. About a quarter of the sample rests with the top ten. The sample consisted of CD4+ or CD8+ T cells sorted from blood, taken in a trial of the OX40 agonist ivuxolimab. These receptor sequences come from an adult with an advanced solid tumor such as melanoma, head and neck, liver or kidney cancer.

V usage is TRBV6-4 and J usage is TRBJ1-3; D perhaps matches TRBD1 (5 bases). The CDR3 runs 16 residues. CDR1 and CDR2 (germline): MRHNA, SNTAGT. The V gene lost 1 base and the J gene lost 5 bases, with 15 bases spanning the gap. CDR3 protein: CASSDFLGGGRNTIYF. DNA for the CDR3: TGTGCCAGCAGTGACTTTCTGGGGGGGGGAAGAAACACCATATATTTT.

This chain's CDR3 is CASSPPAGPYEQYF. Written as DNA, the CDR3 is TGTGCCAGCAGCCCCCCCGCGGGCCCCTACGAGCAGTACTTC. The chain has TRBV7-9 and TRBJ2-7; D is possibly TRBD2 (5 bases). V lost 5 bases, J lost 2 bases, and 13 bases lay in between. Looked up from germline, CDR1 is SEHNR and CDR2 is FQNEAQ (reference sequence). The CDR3 consists of 14 residues. The full variable domain, its missing parts supplied by reference TRBV7-9 and TRBJ2-7, is DTGVSQNPRHKITKRGQNVTFRCDPISEHNRLYWYRQTLGQGPEFLTYFQNEAQLEKSRLLSDRFSAERPKGSFSTLEIQRTEQGDSAMYLCASSPPAGPYEQYFGPGTRLTVT.

This clone was counted once. The rearrangement uses TRBV7-9 and TRBJ1-1; 11 nucleotides align to TRBD1. V lost 5 bases, J lost 0 bases, and 5 bases stayed unmatched. CDR3 length: 16 amino acids. From germline, CDR1 is SEHNR and CDR2 FQNEAQ (reference sequence). The CDR3 is CASSPSGQGVNTEAFF. DNA of the CDR3: TGTGCCAGCAGCCCCTCGGGACAGGGGGTGAACACTGAAGCTTTCTTT.

The V call is TRBV6-1, the J call TRBJ2-7, with D possibly called TRBD1 or TRBD2 (6 bases each). Germline CDR1 and CDR2: MNHNS and SASEGT. With 2 bases removed from V and 7 bases from J, the gap between germline ends came to 18 bases. The CDR3 loop spans 15 amino acids. DNA for the CDR3: TGTGCCAGCAGTGAATTCGGCAGGGGAGGAAGGGAGCAGTACTTC. As protein: CASSEFGRGGREQYF.

This chain uses TRBV4-3 with TRBJ2-1, with D possibly matching TRBD1 (6 bases). The germline CDR1 and CDR2 sequences are LGHNA and YSLEER. The CDR3 covers 15 residues. V gave up 3 bases and J gave up 4 bases, with 13 bases separating them. The CDR3 region has the DNA TGCGCCAGCAGCCAGGCAGGGGAACCTTACAATGAGCAGTTCTTC. It encodes CASSQAGEPYNEQFF.

The chain links TRBV19 to TRBJ2-7, with TRBD1 as a possible D gene (5 bases). The V and J ends lost 7 bases and 3 bases respectively, with 19 bases between them. Per germline, CDR1 LNHDA and CDR2 SQIVND (reference sequence). The length of the CDR3 is 15 residues. CDR3 in DNA: TGTGCCAGTACCCACGGGCAGGGCCCTTTCTACGAGCAGTACTTC. Protein product: CASTHGQGPFYEQYF.

The chain combines TRBV25-1 with TRBJ2-7, with D tentatively TRBD1 (6 bases). Germline CDR1 is MGHDK and CDR2 is SYGVNS. This CDR3 is 12 amino acids long. V was cut by 10 bases and J by 0 bases, with 10 bases left in between. DNA of the CDR3: TGTGCCACCTGGGACAACTCCTACGAGCAGTACTTC. Encoded protein: CATWDNSYEQYF.

In nucleotides, the CDR3 is TGCGCCAGCAGCCAAGGCGACAGGGGCTCCTACGAGCAGTACTTC. Protein: CASSQGDRGSYEQYF. This rearrangement joins TRBV4-1 to TRBJ2-7; 8 bases match TRBD1. The trim removed 1 base at V and 0 bases at J, leaving 2 bases unmatched. Germline assignment: CDR1 MGHRA and CDR2 YSYEKL. This CDR3 contains 15 residues.

The chain uses TRBV7-9 and TRBJ2-3; D may be TRBD1 or TRBD2 (5 bases each). Germline values: CDR1 SEHNR, CDR2 FQNEAQ (reference sequence). The ends were cut back, 7 bases at V and 0 bases at J, with 11 bases in the middle. CDR3 length: 14 residues. The CDR3 region has the DNA TGTGCCAGCACCGACGGGGCTAGCACAGATACGCAGTATTTT. Translated, it gives CASTDGASTDTQYF.

This clone has only one observation. The rearrangement uses TRBV28 and TRBJ1-5; D possibly corresponds to TRBD1 (5 bases). Per germline, CDR1 MDHEN and CDR2 SYDVKM. V lost 6 bases, J lost 10 bases, and 10 bases lay in between. The CDR3 is 11 amino acids. For the CDR3, the DNA is TGTGCCAGCAGGAGACAGTCCCCCCAGCATTTT. It encodes CASRRQSPQHF.